This TCR beta chain is drawn from a study of blood T cell repertoires in COVID-19. Overall study: COVID-19 samples, acute and convalescent, were from the United States, Italy and Spain. Sources were T cells, B-cell-depleted T cells, or PBMCs; the material itself was cDNA or gDNA.

Patients at the Seattle site were enrolled during active infection and followed longitudinally. Under the authors' procedure: Quantification of nucleated cells was approximated via reference gene primer amplification. Some clones are missing from TCRdb's copy, which holds only in-frame ones; the method was immunoSEQ multiplex PCR. The V and J calls and clone size are taken from that table; D and trimming were inferred from the DNA. The table lists 250,000 to 300,000 clones, about nine tenths of them singletons, with around 2.2% in the top ten. The V gene lost 8 bases and the J gene lost 2 bases, with 14 bases spanning the gap. In germline, CDR1 is MNHEY, CDR2 SVGAGI. This CDR3 comprises 14 residues.

Sequencing used peripheral blood. The rearrangement joins TRBV6-5 to TRBJ2-3, with D possibly matching TRBD2 (5 bases). This TCR was sampled from a woman aged 30 to 39 with COVID-19, enrolled during active disease. CDR3 protein: CASGSPGYTDTQYF. CDR3 sequence (DNA): TGTGCCAGCGGCTCCCCGGGGTACACAGATACGCAGTATTTT.